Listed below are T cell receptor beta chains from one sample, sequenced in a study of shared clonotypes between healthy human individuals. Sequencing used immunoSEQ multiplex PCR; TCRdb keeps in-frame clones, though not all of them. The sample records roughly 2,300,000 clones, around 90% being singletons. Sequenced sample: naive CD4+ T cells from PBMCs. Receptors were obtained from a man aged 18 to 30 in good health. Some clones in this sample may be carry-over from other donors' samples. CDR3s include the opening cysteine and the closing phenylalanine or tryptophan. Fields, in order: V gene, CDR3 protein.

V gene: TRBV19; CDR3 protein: CASTEREGLIRHF
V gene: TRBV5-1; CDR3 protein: CASSLAGTGWEETQYF
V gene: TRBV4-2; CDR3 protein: CASSPFTSGRPDEQFF
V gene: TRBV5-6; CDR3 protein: CASSLAGQGRAFF
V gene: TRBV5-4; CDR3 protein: CASRPTESDTEAFF
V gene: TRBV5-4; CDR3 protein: CASSPGGQETQYF
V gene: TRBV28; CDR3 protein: CASSLGDRTRGYTF
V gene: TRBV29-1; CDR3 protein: CSVAGRSSYEQYF
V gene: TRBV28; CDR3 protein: CASSLFGQAINQPQHF
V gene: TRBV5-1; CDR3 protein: CASSFEFMNTEAFF
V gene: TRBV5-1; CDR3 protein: CASSPLTGQGRGYTF
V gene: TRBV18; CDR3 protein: CASSPAEETQYF
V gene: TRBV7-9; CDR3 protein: CASRYDSSYEQYF
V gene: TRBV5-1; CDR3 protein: CASSSSGTNEKLFF
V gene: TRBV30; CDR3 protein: CAWSGVLYSGSTIYF
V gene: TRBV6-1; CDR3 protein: CASSVWSLNTGELFF
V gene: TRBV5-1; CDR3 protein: CASSLALGKGTDTQYF
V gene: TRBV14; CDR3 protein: CASSQESTSGNGYNEQFF
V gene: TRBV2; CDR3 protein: CASSRQSNTEAFF
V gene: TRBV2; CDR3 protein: CASSDPAVSTNAGYTF
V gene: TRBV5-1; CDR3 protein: CASSLDPANTGELFF
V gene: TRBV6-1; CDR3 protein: CASSGRRESYEQYF
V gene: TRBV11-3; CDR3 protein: CASSFWVASSYEQYF
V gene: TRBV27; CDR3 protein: CASSFSRTYGYTF
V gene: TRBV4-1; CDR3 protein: CASSQSHVSSGNTIYF
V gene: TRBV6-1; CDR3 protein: CASSERGGPKEQFF
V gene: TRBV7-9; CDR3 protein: CASRTGAYGYTF
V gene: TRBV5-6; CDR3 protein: CASSPRDMLGANVLTF
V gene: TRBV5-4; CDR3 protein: CASSSRAGESTDTQYF
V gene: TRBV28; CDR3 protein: CASSLSRGAQETQYF
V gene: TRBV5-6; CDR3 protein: CASIPQGVNGYTF
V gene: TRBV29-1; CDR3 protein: CSVEPGRAAFF
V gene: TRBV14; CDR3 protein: CASSQDWSAMEQFF
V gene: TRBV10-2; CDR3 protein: CASSDLRKNTEAFF
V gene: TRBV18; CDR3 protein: CASSPLQGVSGNTIYF
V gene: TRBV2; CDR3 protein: CASISALGAGYYEQYF
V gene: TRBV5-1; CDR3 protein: CASSLEPVGRYEQYF
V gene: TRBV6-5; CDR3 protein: CASSTDRSSYNEQFF
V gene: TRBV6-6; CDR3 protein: CASRTGDQPQHF
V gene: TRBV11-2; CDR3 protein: CASSPGGLGNNEQFF
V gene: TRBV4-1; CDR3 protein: CASSQNRGRTGELFF
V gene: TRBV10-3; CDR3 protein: CATQAYNEQFF
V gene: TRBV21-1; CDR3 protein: CASSKVTGGTYNEQFF
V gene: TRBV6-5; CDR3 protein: CASSRNTGELFF
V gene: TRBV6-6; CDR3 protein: CASSARGQAYGYTF
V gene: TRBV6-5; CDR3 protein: CASSVSGTGENIQYF
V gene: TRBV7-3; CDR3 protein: CASSLRSSSNEQFF
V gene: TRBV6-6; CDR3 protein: CASTPNASLNEKLFF
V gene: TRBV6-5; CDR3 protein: CASSSQTGNQPQHF
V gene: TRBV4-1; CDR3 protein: CASSPQTGQGWGNTIYF
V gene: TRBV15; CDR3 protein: CATSRDLGSVGNEQFF
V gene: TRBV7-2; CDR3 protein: CASSLRPRKETQYF